These 25 T cell receptor beta chains were all obtained from the same sample, sequenced in a study of T cell repertoires in cytomegalovirus infection. MiXCR, applied by TCRdb to the reads, yields one record per CDR3 protein. Counted here are about 740,000 distinct CDR3 sequences, 35% occurring once; the ten biggest clones make up 2.5% to 3%. The sample taken for sequencing was PBMCs. These receptors were collected from a human donor in good health (CMV status not recorded). Some clones in this sample may be carry-over from other donors' samples.

The chain combines TRBV6-6 with TRBJ1-6; D might be TRBD1 (6 bases). Germline V CDR1 and CDR2: MNHNY, SVGAGI (reference sequence). V lost 6 bases to trimming and J lost 8 bases, with 14 bases between them. The CDR3 runs 14 residues. The chain's CDR3 is CASSSGGRDSPLHF. Here the CDR3 DNA reads TGTGCCAGCAGCTCGGGGGGGCGAGATTCACCCCTCCACTTT.

The chain recombines TRBV4-2 with TRBJ2-2, with TRBD2 identical over 10 bases. CDR1 and CDR2 from the germline V gene are LGHNA and YNFKEQ. This CDR3 spans 16 amino acids. J was trimmed by 6 bases and V by 1 base; bases with no gene match: 5. Here the CDR3 reads CASSQVRSGGAGELFF. The CDR3 nucleotides are TGTGCCAGCAGCCAAGTTCGAAGCGGGGGGGCCGGGGAGCTGTTTTTT.

This chain links TRBV24-1 with TRBJ2-1; 7 positions agree with TRBD2. Unmatched junction bases numbered 2, after V lost 7 bases and J lost 6 bases. There are 12 residues in the CDR3. From germline, CDR1 is KGHDR and CDR2 SFDVKD. The CDR3, as DNA: TGTGCCACCAGGAGCGGGGCCAATGAGCAGTTCTTC. It encodes CATRSGANEQFF.

This sequence joins TRBV3-1 and TRBJ2-5; 9 bases line up with TRBD1. CDR3 size: 16 residues. Trimming took 0 bases from V and 5 from J; bases not matched to a gene: 7. Germline V gene lookup returns CDR1 LGHDT and CDR2 YNNKEL (reference sequence). The CDR3 nucleotides read TGTGCCAGCAGCCAAGATCTATGGACAGGGGACGAGACCCAGTACTTC. The encoded protein is CASSQDLWTGDETQYF.

The chain recombines TRBV28 with TRBJ2-5; 7 bases are shared with TRBD1. Germline assignment: CDR1 MDHEN and CDR2 SYDVKM. This CDR3 has 15 residues. Trimming cost V 4 bases and J 3 bases; bases outside gene matches: 8. The CDR3 DNA is TGTGCCAGCAGTTCCCGGGACAGATATGAAGAGACCCAGTACTTC. Residues: CASSSRDRYEETQYF.

This chain connects TRBV19 to TRBJ2-7; the match to TRBD1 covers 7 bases. Germline values: CDR1 LNHDA, CDR2 SQIVND (reference sequence). V lost 8 bases and J lost 6; bases outside the gene matches: 10. The CDR3 spans 13 residues. The CDR3 region is CASSYLPGGEQYF. CDR3 coding DNA: TGTGCCAGTTCATATCTGCCAGGGGGCGAGCAGTACTTC. Complete variable domain (other parts from reference TRBV19 and TRBJ2-7): DGGITQSPKYLFRKEGQNVTLSCEQNLNHDAMYWYRQDPGQGLRLIYYSQIVNDFQKGDIAEGYSVSREKKESFPLTVTSAQKNPTAFYLCASSYLPGGEQYFGPGTRLTVT.

This sequence joins TRBV28 and TRBJ1-2, with D unresolved. The V gene's germline CDR1 is MDHEN and CDR2 SYDVKM. The ends were cut back, 1 base at V and 8 bases at J, with 8 bases in the middle. The CDR3 is 12 residues long. Here the CDR3 reads CASSLYREGYTF. The CDR3 DNA reads as TGTGCCAGCAGTTTATACCGGGAAGGCTACACCTTC.

V is TRBV20-1 and J is TRBJ2-7; 12 bases agree with TRBD2. The V gene's germline CDR1 is DFQATT and CDR2 SNEGSKA (reference sequence). The CDR3 has 14 residues. The junction had 6 bases not matched to a gene; V was cut back by 6 bases and J by 3 bases. The chain's CDR3 is CSAIGLAGSYEQYF. CDR3 bases: TGCAGTGCCATAGGACTAGCGGGGAGCTACGAGCAGTACTTC.

V is TRBV19 and J is TRBJ2-2, with D perhaps matching TRBD2 (6 bases). Between the trimmed V and J ends, which lost 5 bases and 6 bases, there was a span of 19 bases. CDR3 length equals 16 residues. CDR1 and CDR2 (germline): LNHDA, SQIVND (reference sequence). CDR3 bases: TGTGCCAGTAGTCTCGTCGTGACTAGAGATCCCGGGGAGCTGTTTTTT. This sequence encodes CASSLVVTRDPGELFF.

This chain links TRBV6-2 or TRBV6-3 with TRBJ1-1; 8 bases line up with TRBD1. The CDR3 is made up of 16 amino acids. CDR1 MNHEY and CDR2 SVGEGT come from the germline V gene. CDR3 bases: TGTGGGTGGCGCAGGGGGCAAGTTCCGTCGAACACTGAAGCTTTCTTT. Translating gives CGWRRGQVPSNTEAFF.

This clonotype was counted many times. This rearrangement joins TRBV7-6 to TRBJ2-1; D gene ambiguous. The CDR3 spans 13 residues. The germline V and J ends were trimmed by 0 bases and 10 bases, with 10 bases remaining between them. CDR1 and CDR2 from the germline V gene are SGHVS and FNYEAQ. CDR3 bases: TGTGCCAGCAGCTTAGCGCCAGAGAAAGAGCAGTTCTTC. Translation gives CASSLAPEKEQFF.

This clonotype was counted many times. The chain joins TRBV12-3 or TRBV12-4 to TRBJ1-5; D call uncertain. V was trimmed by 4 bases and J by 6 bases, leaving 10 bases between them. There are 13 residues in the CDR3. For the CDR3, the DNA is TGTGCCAGCAGTTCTGGAGGGTCTCAGCCCCAGCATTTT. As protein: CASSSGGSQPQHF.

V and J are TRBV19 and TRBJ2-3; the match to TRBD2 covers 10 bases. J gave up 6 bases and V 5 bases, and 2 bases lay outside the gene matches. CDR3 length equals 13 residues. The germline gives CDR1 LNHDA, CDR2 SQIVND (reference sequence). CDR3 DNA sequence: TGTGCCAGTAGTGCGACTAGCGGGGATACGCAGTATTTT. Amino acid sequence: CASSATSGDTQYF.

This clonotype was observed many times. The V and J genes are TRBV7-9 and TRBJ1-2; weak D call: TRBD1 (5 bases). The germline CDR1 and CDR2 sequences are SEHNR and FQNEAQ (reference sequence). CDR3 length: 14 amino acids. V dropped 1 base and J dropped 6 bases, with 12 bases sitting between them. The CDR3 nucleotides read TGTGCCAGCAGCTTAGTTCCGGGGGGACATGGCTACACCTTC. Encoded protein: CASSLVPGGHGYTF.

This clonotype has a handful of counts. The chain links TRBV19 to TRBJ2-7, with D perhaps TRBD2 (7 bases). The CDR3 contains 19 residues. V was trimmed by 4 bases and J by 2 bases, leaving 27 bases between them. Germline V gives CDR1 LNHDA, CDR2 SQIVND (reference sequence). The CDR3 bases are TGTGCCAGTAGTACCAAAAACCCGGGGGCTAGCGGCCTAGCCTACGAGCAGTACTTC. Its protein product is CASSTKNPGASGLAYEQYF.

This clonotype has a handful of counts. The V gene is TRBV20-1, the J gene TRBJ2-3; 10 bases line up with TRBD1. Germline V gene sequence: CDR1 DFQATT, CDR2 SNEGSKA (reference sequence). The CDR3 covers 15 residues. Unmatched junction bases numbered 4, after V lost 1 base and J lost 3 bases. Written as DNA, the CDR3 is TGCAGTGCTAGAGTCGACAGGGGGCGGACAGATACGCAGTATTTT. This encodes CSARVDRGRTDTQYF.

The V call is TRBV10-3, the J call TRBJ2-7; D remains unclear. Germline lookup yields CDR1 ENHRY and CDR2 SYGVKD. CDR3 length: 12 residues. Between the trimmed V and J ends, which lost 0 bases and 5 bases, there was a span of 5 bases. The CDR3 sequence: CAISESTNEQYF. CDR3 DNA: TGTGCCATCAGTGAGTCGACCAACGAGCAGTACTTC.

This clonotype was found a few times. V usage is TRBV9 and J usage is TRBJ1-1, with TRBD1 matching 7 bases. CDR1 is SGDLS and CDR2 is YYNGEE in the germline V gene. The CDR3 extends over 13 amino acids. Trimming at V came to 5 bases and at J to 5 bases, leaving 6 bases not matched to a gene. The DNA of the CDR3 is TGTGCCAGCAGGACATCAGGGGGTACTGAAGCTTTCTTT. Its protein is CASRTSGGTEAFF.

This clonotype turned up a few times. The J gene is TRBJ2-3, the V gene TRBV7-3; 7 bases are a match to TRBD2. From germline, CDR1 is SGHTA and CDR2 FQGTGA. This CDR3 spans 17 amino acids. V gave up 4 bases and J gave up 2 bases; unmatched junction bases: 12. The CDR3: CASSSGPRGLNTDTQYF. The CDR3 region has the DNA TGTGCCAGCAGCTCAGGACCTAGGGGACTAAACACAGATACGCAGTATTTT.

The chain recombines TRBV11-2 with TRBJ2-3; TRBD2 matches at 8 bases. V lost 0 bases, J lost 0 bases, and 5 bases stayed unmatched. This CDR3 comprises 17 residues. Germline V gives CDR1 SGHAT, CDR2 FQNNGV. The CDR3 nucleotides read TGTGCCAGCAGCTTAGAGTATGCTAGCGGGAGCACAGATACGCAGTATTTT. Its translation: CASSLEYASGSTDTQYF.

This clonotype was detected only a few times. The gene calls are TRBV11-2 and TRBJ2-2; 8 positions match TRBD2. Germline loops: CDR1 SGHAT, CDR2 FQNNGV. Trimming at V came to 1 base and at J to 5 bases, leaving 3 bases not matched to a gene. This CDR3 is built from 15 residues. CDR3 DNA sequence: TGTGCCAGCAGCTTAGGACTAGCGTCAACCGGGGAGCTGTTTTTT. This encodes CASSLGLASTGELFF.

J is TRBJ2-3 and V is TRBV7-8; TRBD2 matches 11 bases. This CDR3 region has 16 residues. Germline lookup yields CDR1 SGHVS and CDR2 FQNEAQ. V shed 4 bases and J 4 bases; nucleotides not matched to a gene: 7. CDR3 sequence reads: CASSYPLAGAADTQYF. The DNA for the CDR3 is TGTGCCAGCAGCTACCCACTAGCGGGAGCAGCAGATACGCAGTATTTT. Variable domain in full (rest from reference TRBV7-8 and TRBJ2-3): GAGVSQSPRYKVAKRGQDVALRCDPISGHVSLFWYQQALGQGPEFLTYFQNEAQLDKSGLPSDRFFAERPEGSVSTLKIQRTQQEDSAVYLCASSYPLAGAADTQYFGPGTRLTVL.

At least ten counts were recorded for this clonotype. This sequence joins TRBV7-2 and TRBJ2-7; 13 positions agree with TRBD2. The ends lost 3 bases at V and 7 bases at J; junction bases unmatched: 3. Germline assignment: CDR1 SGHTA and CDR2 FQGNSA. The CDR3 spans 14 residues. The CDR3 nucleotides are TGTGCCAGCAGCTTGACTAGCGGGAGGCGTGAGCAGTACTTC. Its protein is CASSLTSGRREQYF.

In this sample, this clonotype turned up many times. The chain combines TRBV7-2 with TRBJ2-1; 9 bases line up with TRBD2. This CDR3 is 18 amino acids long. CDR1 SGHTA and CDR2 FQGNSA come from the germline V gene. The trim removed 4 bases at V and 0 bases at J, leaving 10 bases unmatched. CDR3 amino acids: CASSSPYGGRVSYNEQFF. Written as DNA, the CDR3 is TGTGCCAGCAGCTCCCCTTATGGCGGGAGGGTCTCCTACAATGAGCAGTTCTTC.

The chain recombines TRBV7-3 with TRBJ2-3, with 7 bases that match TRBD1. The trim removed 3 bases at V and 7 bases at J, leaving 4 bases unmatched. CDR3 length: 13 residues. Germline CDR1 SGHTA, CDR2 FQGTGA. CDR3 nucleotide sequence: TGTGCCAGCAGCTTCCAACAGGGGAATACGCAGTATTTT. Amino acid sequence: CASSFQQGNTQYF.